The 26 T cell receptor beta chains below all came from one sample that was sequenced in a study of breast tumors, draining lymph nodes, adjacent tissues. Samples came from axillary lymph nodes draining the breast cancer. TCRdb passed the multiplex PCR reads through MiXCR, listing each CDR3 protein once. The table lists fewer than 85,000 distinct CDR3 sequences, roughly 19% of them singletons. The sample was axillary lymph node tissue. The origin of the receptors is a female donor with breast cancer. Some clones in this sample may be carry-over from other donors' samples.

This clonotype was counted many times. The rearrangement links TRBV6-1 to TRBJ2-7; 9 bases align to TRBD2. V shed 7 bases and J 2 bases; nucleotides not matched to a gene: 15. Looked up from germline, CDR1 is MNHNS and CDR2 is SASEGT. The CDR3 runs 17 residues. This chain's CDR3 is CASTGGLASRGTYEQYF. The CDR3 DNA reads TGTGCCAGCACTGGGGGACTAGCATCAAGAGGGACCTACGAGCAGTACTTC.

This clonotype appeared many times. The chain couples TRBV2 to TRBJ2-1; D is possibly TRBD1 or TRBD2 (5 bases each). Trimming left V 9 bases short and J 6 bases short, with 6 bases between. The CDR3 loop spans 10 amino acids. Germline CDR1 and CDR2: SNHLY and FYNNEI. The CDR3 sequence: CASGGNEQFF. The CDR3 coding sequence is TGTGCCAGTGGGGGCAATGAGCAGTTCTTC.

This clonotype was recorded many times. This chain connects TRBV11-2 to TRBJ2-7; D is uncertain. Germline assignment: CDR1 SGHAT and CDR2 FQNNGV. Trimming removed 1 base from V and 2 bases from J, with 9 bases in between. The CDR3 runs 14 residues. The chain's CDR3 is CASSLAWGPYEQYF. The CDR3 DNA follows: TGTGCCAGCAGCTTAGCCTGGGGTCCCTACGAGCAGTACTTC.

This clonotype appeared a few times. A much larger clone lies a single base off, so this may be a read error. The chain couples TRBV12-3 or TRBV12-4 to TRBJ2-7, with D hard to call. This CDR3 is 15 amino acids long. Deletions cut 0 bases from V and 6 bases from J, with 15 bases between. CDR3 in amino acids: CASSLAGTSASEQYF. The CDR3 region has the DNA TGTGCCAGCAGTTTAGCCGGAACCAGTGCCTCCGAGCAGTACTTC.

The table lists this clonotype with many counts. The chain uses TRBV20-1 and TRBJ2-7; 11 bases line up with TRBD1. The ends lost 6 bases at V and 3 bases at J; junction bases unmatched: 7. Per germline, CDR1 DFQATT and CDR2 SNEGSKA (reference sequence). This CDR3 is 14 amino acids long. The CDR3 spells CSAYPGQGDYEQYF. CDR3 DNA sequence: TGCAGTGCATATCCGGGACAGGGGGACTACGAGCAGTACTTC.

This clonotype occurred many times. This rearrangement joins TRBV9 to TRBJ2-5; D is ambiguous. The germline V and J ends were trimmed by 0 bases and 2 bases, with 11 bases remaining between them. CDR1 and CDR2 (germline): SGDLS, YYNGEE. The CDR3 is 15 residues long. CDR3 loop: CASSVGAARQETQYF. The CDR3 nucleotides read TGTGCCAGCAGCGTAGGGGCGGCAAGACAAGAGACCCAGTACTTC.

As to this clonotype: A read error is possible here, since a much larger clone lies one base away. The chain has TRBV5-1 and TRBJ2-2, with 11 bases fitting TRBD1. This CDR3 contains 17 residues. Germline V gene data show CDR1 as SGHRS and CDR2 as YFSETQ. CDR3 coding DNA: TGCGCCTGCAGCTTGGGACTCGGACAGGGGGCGACCGGGGAGCTGTTTTTT. It codes for CACSLGLGQGATGELFF.

This clonotype was found many times. This sequence joins TRBV7-9 and TRBJ1-2; 7 nucleotides align to TRBD1. The V gene's germline CDR1 is SEHNR and CDR2 FQNEAQ (reference sequence). V shed 7 bases and J 5 bases; nucleotides not matched to a gene: 16. The CDR3 extends over 16 amino acids. CDR3 residues: CASTSWVGRGIYGYTF. CDR3 nucleotides: TGTGCCAGCACCTCGTGGGTGGGCAGGGGGATTTATGGCTACACCTTC.

This clonotype was observed many times. The chain couples TRBV13 to TRBJ2-7; TRBD1 matches 7 bases. This CDR3 has 14 residues. Germline V lookup: CDR1 PRHDT, CDR2 FYEKMQ (reference sequence). The V gene end was trimmed by 3 bases and the J gene end by 2 bases; junction bases not matched to a gene: 4. The CDR3 DNA is TGTGCCAGCAGCTTCGGGACAGCGACCTACGAGCAGTACTTC. Translation gives CASSFGTATYEQYF.

This clonotype has a handful of counts. J is TRBJ2-1 and V is TRBV6-5; 12 bases are a match to TRBD2. The germline CDR1 and CDR2 sequences are MNHEY and SVGAGI. This CDR3 spans 17 amino acids. V gave up 5 bases and J gave up 3 bases; unmatched junction bases: 8. CDR3 loop: CASSPPLAGGRYNEQFF. The DNA for the CDR3 is TGTGCCAGCAGTCCGCCCCTAGCGGGAGGGCGCTACAATGAGCAGTTCTTC.

This clonotype was detected many times. V is TRBV7-2 and J is TRBJ1-2; unclear D gene. V was trimmed by 5 bases and J by 5 bases, leaving 12 bases between them. CDR1 SGHTA and CDR2 FQGNSA come from the germline V gene. The CDR3 is made up of 13 amino acids. CDR3 residues: CASSPSIQYGYTF. The CDR3 DNA reads TGTGCCAGCAGCCCTTCAATACAATATGGCTACACCTTC. The full variable domain, rest sourced from reference TRBV7-2 and TRBJ1-2, is GAGVSQSPSNKVTEKGKDVELRCDPISGHTALYWYRQSLGQGLEFLIYFQGNSAPDKSGLPSDRFSAERTGGSVSTLTIQRTQQEDSAVYLCASSPSIQYGYTFGSGTRLTVV.

With respect to this clonotype: With a much larger clone just one base away, this may be a read error. The chain combines TRBV11-3 with TRBJ2-3, with 13 nucleotides matching TRBD2. Germline V gives CDR1 SGHNT, CDR2 YENEEA. The CDR3 spans 16 residues. The CDR3 spells CASSPRTSGRTGTQYF. For the CDR3, the DNA is TGTGCCAGCAGCCCTCGGACTAGCGGGAGAACAGGTACGCAGTATTTT.

This clonotype was detected many times. This chain connects TRBV14 to TRBJ2-1; the match to TRBD2 covers 7 bases. The CDR3 totals 14 residues. V trimming: 1 base; J trimming: 9 bases; junction bases outside the gene matches: 6. The germline CDR1 and CDR2 sequences are SGHDN and FVKESK. CDR3 sequence: CASSQVLAAGEQFF. The DNA of the CDR3 is TGTGCCAGCAGCCAAGTGCTAGCGGCGGGTGAGCAGTTCTTC.

This clonotype was recorded many times. In DNA form, the CDR3 reads TGTGCCAGCTCAGTACAAGAGACCCAGTACTTC. It yields the protein CASSVQETQYF. The genes are TRBV5-6 and TRBJ2-5; D remains ambiguous. The CDR3 has 11 amino acids. Germline lookup yields CDR1 SGHDT and CDR2 YYEEEE. V shed 7 bases and J shed 2 bases, with 6 bases lying between them. The entire variable domain, with the rest obtained from reference TRBV5-6 and TRBJ2-5, is as follows: DAGVTQSPTHLIKTRGQQVTLRCSPKSGHDTVSWYQQALGQGPQFIFQYYEEEERQRGNFPDRFSGHQFPNYSSELNVNALLLGDSALYLCASSVQETQYFGPGTRLLVL.

This clonotype was observed many times. This rearrangement joins TRBV5-4 to TRBJ2-5; D may be TRBD1 or TRBD2 (5 bases each). Germline lookup yields CDR1 SGHNT and CDR2 YYREEE (reference sequence). V lost 3 bases, J lost 5 bases, and 14 bases lay in between. This CDR3 contains 14 residues. DNA of the CDR3: TGTGCCAGCAGCTCGGGGACCGCTCAGGAGACCCAGTACTTC. Residues: CASSSGTAQETQYF.

This clonotype has a count of ten or more. This rearrangement joins TRBV7-9 to TRBJ1-2; perhaps TRBD1 as D (6 bases). This CDR3 comprises 13 residues. Germline V gene lookup returns CDR1 SEHNR and CDR2 FQNEAQ (reference sequence). V shed 1 base and J shed 6 bases, with 9 bases lying between them. DNA for the CDR3: TGTGCCAGCAGCTTAGGGGACACGGATGGCTACACCTTC. Its protein is CASSLGDTDGYTF.

This clonotype came up many times. The V and J genes are TRBV7-2 and TRBJ2-1; no firm D call. V lost 2 bases and J 9 bases, leaving 8 bases between the germline ends. Germline V gene data show CDR1 as SGHTA and CDR2 as FQGNSA. This CDR3 region has 12 residues. In DNA, the CDR3 is TGTGCCAGCAGCTTATCGCCGATTGAGCAGTTCTTC. As protein: CASSLSPIEQFF.

There are many counts of this clonotype. The rearrangement uses TRBV6-6 and TRBJ1-5; 8 nucleotides line up with TRBD1. The CDR3 is 18 residues long. The germline CDR1 and CDR2 sequences are MNHNY and SVGAGI (reference sequence). The junction had 18 bases not matched to a gene; V was cut back by 5 bases and J by 6 bases. The CDR3 sequence: CASSDPPSTGASRQPQHF. CDR3 sequence (DNA): TGTGCCAGCAGTGACCCACCCTCGACAGGGGCTTCGCGTCAGCCCCAGCATTTT.

This clonotype was counted a few times. This sequence joins TRBV30 and TRBJ1-3; D call uncertain. Trimming removed 4 bases at V and 1 base at J, with 14 bases between. CDR3 size: 15 residues. Germline V gene sequence: CDR1 GTSNPN, CDR2 SVGIG (reference sequence). CDR3 nucleotide sequence: TGTGCCTGGACGGAGGGCAGTTCTTCTGGAAACACCATATATTTT. Its translation: CAWTEGSSSGNTIYF.

This clonotype has ten or more counts. V is TRBV9 and J is TRBJ2-1; D is unclear. Germline V lookup: CDR1 SGDLS, CDR2 YYNGEE. The CDR3 length is 15 residues. V was trimmed by 0 bases and J by 4 bases, leaving 11 bases between them. The CDR3 protein is CASSVAGAIYNEQFF. In DNA, the CDR3 is TGTGCCAGCAGCGTAGCTGGAGCGATTTACAATGAGCAGTTCTTC.

This chain uses TRBV28 with TRBJ2-2; TRBD2 is a possible D gene (6 bases). CDR1 and CDR2 (germline): MDHEN, SYDVKM. This CDR3 spans 14 amino acids. The V and J ends lost 7 bases and 1 base respectively, with 10 bases between them. The CDR3 is CASTEAGNTGELFF. The DNA for the CDR3 is TGTGCCAGCACGGAAGCGGGGAACACCGGGGAGCTGTTTTTT.

This clonotype was found many times. The rearrangement uses TRBV6-5 and TRBJ2-7; D perhaps matches TRBD1 (6 bases). CDR1 MNHEY and CDR2 SVGAGI come from the germline V gene. This CDR3 spans 13 amino acids. Trimming pared 8 bases from V and 4 bases from J, leaving 15 bases between. Here the CDR3 DNA reads TGTGCCAGCCGGTACAGGGTAGGGTACGAGCAGTACTTC. Its protein product is CASRYRVGYEQYF.

This clonotype has ten or more counts. V gene TRBV15 combines with J gene TRBJ1-5; D not certain. Germline CDR1 and CDR2: LNHNV and YYDKDF (reference sequence). V was cut by 1 base and J by 7 bases, with 14 bases left in between. This CDR3 is built from 15 residues. DNA of the CDR3: TGTGCCACCAGCAGAGCGGGGTTTTCATGGCAGCCCCAGCATTTT. It translates to CATSRAGFSWQPQHF. Combining the CDR3 with reference TRBV15 and TRBJ1-5 gives the whole variable domain DAMVIQNPRYQVTQFGKPVTLSCSQTLNHNVMYWYQQKSSQAPKLLFHYYDKDFNNEADTPDNFQSRRPNTSFCFLDIRSPGLGDTAMYLCATSRAGFSWQPQHFGDGTRLSIL.

V and J are TRBV28 and TRBJ1-4; D not resolved. The CDR3 consists of 15 residues. From germline, CDR1 is MDHEN and CDR2 SYDVKM. The germline V and J ends were trimmed by 6 bases and 7 bases, with 18 bases remaining between them. The CDR3 spells CASSPSGPEGEKLFF. The DNA for the CDR3 is TGTGCCAGCAGCCCCTCAGGACCAGAAGGTGAAAAACTGTTTTTT.

This clonotype was detected ten times or more. V usage is TRBV27 and J usage is TRBJ2-7; weak D call: TRBD1 (5 bases). V lost 4 bases and J 3 bases, leaving 16 bases between the germline ends. The CDR3 sequence is 15 residues long. Germline V lookup: CDR1 MNHEY, CDR2 SMNVEV (reference sequence). The CDR3 DNA reads TGTGCCAGCAGTTCGATTCAGGGAACGGGCTACGAGCAGTACTTC. Translation gives CASSSIQGTGYEQYF.

The V and J genes are TRBV5-1 and TRBJ1-1; D uncertain. From germline, CDR1 is SGHRS and CDR2 YFSETQ. The CDR3 runs to 13 residues. The ends were cut back, 5 bases at V and 0 bases at J, with 8 bases in the middle. CDR3 sequence: CASRRNLNTEAFF. The DNA of the CDR3 is TGCGCCAGCAGGAGAAATCTGAACACTGAAGCTTTCTTT.